This T cell receptor (beta chain) was found in a study of human T cells and chemical hapten exposure. About the study: Researchers reported sensitizing a roughly 2 cm by roughly 2 cm upper inner arm skin site with 2% DPC. The study patch tested 0.01% DPC on the upper back and read results at 6 days. Whole-study results and caveats: Expanded TCRs produced significantly more large CDR3 similarity clusters than controls did.

Worth noting for this clonotype: Its cognate antigen is unknown.

Time point specified: pre-sensitization, week 0. The treatment is: therapeutic diphenylcyclopropenone sensitization with weekly scalp DPC. Blood, whole and unfractionated, served as the source for total RNA extraction. TCRdb itself ran the RACE reads through MiXCR, one entry per CDR3 protein. The table has more than 80,000 distinct CDR3 sequences, roughly 12% seen once. This CDR3 has 15 residues. The V gene end was trimmed by 3 bases and the J gene end by 1 base; junction bases not matched to a gene: 4. The rearrangement uses TRBV12-3 or TRBV12-4 and TRBJ2-3; 7 bases align to TRBD2. The clonotype comes from a woman aged 50 to 60 with alopecia areata. Some clones in this sample may be carry-over from other donors' samples. This sample comprised whole blood, obtained in connection with sensitization to the hapten diphenylcyclopropenone (DPC). The chain's CDR3 is CASSFGAGGTDTQYF. The CDR3 region has the DNA TGTGCCAGCAGTTTCGGGGCGGGGGGCACAGATACGCAGTATTTT.